Below are 25 T cell receptor beta chains sequenced from a single sample in a study of T-cell memory formation after mild COVID-19. TCRdb called the 5' RACE reads again in MiXCR, with one record for every CDR3 protein. Among some 120,000 distinct CDR3 sequences, 16% were seen once, and the ten largest hold 14%. The sequencing input was PBMCs or a T cell subset sorted from them (not recorded which). These receptor sequences come from an adult woman who had mild COVID-19 (a few samples of this study predate the infection). Cell type and time point are not known.

This clonotype has just a few counts. The chain is built from TRBV5-1 and TRBJ2-7, with a tentative D call TRBD1 (6 bases). With 3 bases removed from V and 5 bases from J, the gap between germline ends came to 15 bases. Germline lookup yields CDR1 SGHRS and CDR2 YFSETQ. The CDR3 extends over 14 amino acids. CDR3 sequence: CASSSEQGFDEQYF. The CDR3 DNA reads TGCGCCAGCAGCTCCGAACAGGGATTCGACGAGCAGTACTTC.

The chain recombines TRBV12-3 or TRBV12-4 with TRBJ2-7; no definite D call. V lost 5 bases to trimming and J lost 7 bases, with 15 bases between them. The CDR3 contains 13 residues. The CDR3, as DNA: TGTGCCAGCAGTCCCTCGACCCCCGGGGAGCAGTACTTC. It specifies CASSPSTPGEQYF.

CDR3 sequence: CAWSVQGQPQHF. In DNA, the CDR3 is TGTGCCTGGAGTGTCCAGGGCCAGCCCCAGCATTTT. V and J are TRBV30 and TRBJ1-5; tentatively, D is TRBD1 (5 bases). The CDR3 runs 12 residues. V shed 0 bases and J shed 7 bases, with 7 bases lying between them. Germline CDR1 and CDR2: GTSNPN and SVGIG (reference sequence).

This clonotype occurred many times. The CDR3 DNA is TGTGCCAGCTCACCGACTAGCGGGAGTATCACAGATACGCAGTATTTT. This codes for CASSPTSGSITDTQYF. The V gene is TRBV18, the J gene TRBJ2-3, with TRBD2 matching over 12 bases. This CDR3 spans 16 amino acids. The V segment lost 3 bases and the J segment 2 bases; nucleotides outside the gene matches: 3. Germline lookup yields CDR1 KGHSH and CDR2 LQKENI.

This clonotype was recorded a few times. The gene calls are TRBV12-3 or TRBV12-4 and TRBJ1-6; D possibly corresponds to TRBD1 (6 bases). V dropped 4 bases and J dropped 9 bases, with 13 bases sitting between them. CDR3 size: 14 residues. Here the CDR3 reads CASSWRGRSSPLHF. The DNA of the CDR3 is TGTGCCAGCAGTTGGCGGGGGCGAAGTTCACCCCTCCACTTT.

The sample holds a few counts of this clonotype. This chain uses TRBV6-5 with TRBJ2-1, with 12 nucleotides matching TRBD2. There are 16 residues in the CDR3. Germline V gene data show CDR1 as MNHEY and CDR2 as SVGAGI. V was pared by 5 bases and J by 9 bases, with 11 bases of the junction left unmatched. CDR3 residues: CASSTLLAGGVREQFF. CDR3 in DNA: TGTGCCAGCAGTACTCTCCTAGCGGGAGGGGTTCGTGAGCAGTTCTTC.

The table lists this clonotype with a few counts. This chain connects TRBV5-1 to TRBJ2-5, with D uncertain. Germline-derived CDR1 and CDR2 are SGHRS and YFSETQ. The CDR3 is made up of 13 amino acids. Trimming removed 0 bases from V and 4 bases from J, with 7 bases in between. In nucleotides, the CDR3 is TGCGCCAGCAGCTTGGAGGGTTCAGAGACCCAGTACTTC. This translates into CASSLEGSETQYF.

The gene calls are TRBV24-1 and TRBJ2-1, with no clear D. Germline V gene sequence: CDR1 KGHDR, CDR2 SFDVKD. Trimming removed 12 bases from V and 10 bases from J, with 18 bases in between. The CDR3 is 12 amino acids. The CDR3 reads CASRGAEGEQFF. CDR3 nucleotides: TGTGCCTCCCGTGGCGCGGAAGGGGAGCAGTTCTTC.

As for this clonotype: The germline gene is not matched at one end of the junction; a read error may be the cause. This chain uses TRBV7-2 with TRBJ2-7, with unresolved D. Looked up from germline, CDR1 is SGHTA and CDR2 is FQGNSA. The CDR3 spans 12 residues. The CDR3 DNA reads as TGTGCCAGCAGCCGCCCCTCGAGCGAGGAGTACTTC. This sequence encodes CASSRPSSEEYF.

V usage is TRBV20-1 and J usage is TRBJ2-7; D unresolved. The germline V gene encodes CDR1 DFQATT and CDR2 SNEGSKA (reference sequence). Trimming shortened V by 1 base and J by 1 base, and 8 bases separated the two germline ends. The CDR3 loop spans 13 amino acids. CDR3 in DNA: TGCAGTGCTAGAGGTATAGCTTCCTACGAGCAGTACTTC. It encodes CSARGIASYEQYF.

The DNA of the CDR3 is TGTGCCAGCAGCCCCGACAGCGATTACGAGCAGTACTTC. Protein: CASSPDSDYEQYF. This chain joins TRBV3-1 and TRBJ2-7; TRBD1 might be the D (5 bases). This CDR3 is built from 13 residues. With 4 bases removed from V and 4 bases from J, the gap between germline ends came to 11 bases. Germline CDR1 reads LGHDT; CDR2 reads YNNKEL (reference sequence).

This chain uses TRBV20-1 with TRBJ2-5; TRBD2 is a possible D gene (7 bases). The V gene's germline CDR1 is DFQATT and CDR2 SNEGSKA (reference sequence). The CDR3 extends over 12 amino acids. Deletions cut 7 bases from V and 1 base from J, with 10 bases between. The CDR3 region is CSVRGGQETQYF. The CDR3 nucleotides are TGCAGTGTGAGGGGGGGCCAAGAGACCCAGTACTTC.

The chain employs TRBV7-6 and TRBJ2-7, with TRBD1 matching over 9 bases. Germline trimming cut 7 bases from V and 7 bases from J; bases unmatched to any gene: 8. The CDR3 is 13 residues long. CDR1 is SGHVS and CDR2 is FNYEAQ in the germline V gene. The DNA for the CDR3 is TGTGCCAGCAACGAACAGGGGGCCTGGGAGCAGTACTTC. Translation gives CASNEQGAWEQYF.

The chain employs TRBV2 and TRBJ2-1; D may correspond to TRBD1 or TRBD2 (5 bases each). CDR1 SNHLY and CDR2 FYNNEI come from the germline V gene. The ends were cut back, 7 bases at V and 7 bases at J, with 8 bases in the middle. The CDR3 is made up of 11 amino acids. DNA for the CDR3: TGTGCCAGCACCGAGGGGAATGAGCAGTTCTTC. The encoded protein is CASTEGNEQFF.

The rearrangement links TRBV20-1 to TRBJ1-1; weak D call: TRBD1 (6 bases). The V end lost 3 bases, the J end lost 4 bases, and 15 bases lay between the germline ends. CDR1 is DFQATT and CDR2 is SNEGSKA in the germline V gene (reference sequence). CDR3 length: 14 amino acids. CDR3 sequence: CSARKRGQGTEAFF. The DNA of the CDR3 is TGCAGTGCTAGGAAACGGGGGCAGGGCACTGAAGCTTTCTTT.

The chain uses TRBV3-1 and TRBJ1-2; 8 bases are shared with TRBD1. The CDR3 spans 14 residues. With V trimmed by 6 bases and J by 6 bases, 9 bases remained unmatched. Germline CDR1 reads LGHDT; CDR2 reads YNNKEL (reference sequence). CDR3 sequence reads: CASRQGARNNGYTF. The CDR3 DNA follows: TGTGCCAGCAGGCAGGGGGCGAGGAATAATGGCTACACCTTC.

This clonotype was detected ten times or more. This sequence joins TRBV6-2 or TRBV6-3 and TRBJ2-7; 8 positions match TRBD2. V dropped 6 bases and J dropped 2; count of bases not matched to a gene: 9. Germline V gene sequence: CDR1 MNHEY, CDR2 SVGEGT. CDR3 length: 15 residues. CDR3 in amino acids: CASRPTSGSAYEQYF. The CDR3 nucleotides read TGTGCCAGCAGACCTACTAGCGGATCAGCCTACGAGCAGTACTTC.

This chain links TRBV5-1 with TRBJ2-7, with 8 bases that match TRBD2. Per germline, CDR1 SGHRS and CDR2 YFSETQ. The V gene end was trimmed by 0 bases and the J gene end by 6 bases; junction bases not matched to a gene: 5. This CDR3 contains 14 residues. CDR3 protein: CASSLASGSGEQYF. The CDR3, as DNA: TGCGCCAGCAGCTTGGCCAGCGGGAGTGGCGAGCAGTACTTC.

This chain uses TRBV15 with TRBJ2-7; a possible D gene is TRBD2 (6 bases). V was clipped by 1 base and J by 5 bases, with 15 bases between them. Germline V gene data show CDR1 as LNHNV and CDR2 as YYDKDF (reference sequence). CDR3 length: 15 residues. In DNA, the CDR3 is TGTGCCACCAGCAGAGGGGGGGTCGAGATGCACGAGCAGTACTTC. Amino acids: CATSRGGVEMHEQYF. The full variable domain, rest sourced from reference TRBV15 and TRBJ2-7, is DAMVIQNPRYQVTQFGKPVTLSCSQTLNHNVMYWYQQKSSQAPKLLFHYYDKDFNNEADTPDNFQSRRPNTSFCFLDIRSPGLGDTAMYLCATSRGGVEMHEQYFGPGTRLTVT.

This clonotype was detected a few times. The chain is built from TRBV7-8 and TRBJ2-3; D is possibly TRBD2 (6 bases). This CDR3 has 15 residues. The germline gives CDR1 SGHVS, CDR2 FQNEAQ. V shed 5 bases and J shed 0 bases, with 12 bases lying between them. CDR3 region: CASSGRLVSTDTQYF. The CDR3, as DNA: TGTGCCAGCAGCGGTAGACTAGTAAGCACAGATACGCAGTATTTT. Drawing the rest from reference TRBV7-8 and TRBJ2-3, the complete variable domain is GAGVSQSPRYKVAKRGQDVALRCDPISGHVSLFWYQQALGQGPEFLTYFQNEAQLDKSGLPSDRFFAERPEGSVSTLKIQRTQQEDSAVYLCASSGRLVSTDTQYFGPGTRLTVL.

The gene calls are TRBV20-1 and TRBJ2-1; maybe TRBD1 (6 bases). V was shortened by 4 bases and J by 4 bases, with 14 bases between the two germline ends. Looked up from germline, CDR1 is DFQATT and CDR2 is SNEGSKA (reference sequence). The CDR3 extends over 14 amino acids. The CDR3 region has the DNA TGCAGTGCTACAGGGGTAAGCCTGTACAATGAGCAGTTCTTC. As protein: CSATGVSLYNEQFF.

This clonotype was seen more than once but under ten times. This chain connects TRBV7-2 to TRBJ1-3; 7 bases fit TRBD1. Germline CDR1 SGHTA, CDR2 FQGNSA. The CDR3 has 16 amino acids. Losses at the gene ends were 1 base for V and 0 bases for J; bases not matched to a gene: 3. The CDR3 DNA reads as TGTGCCAGCAGCTTAGGGGACAGACTCTCTGGAAACACCATATATTTT. The encoded protein is CASSLGDRLSGNTIYF.

This clonotype occurred a few times. This chain joins TRBV12-3 or TRBV12-4 and TRBJ2-1; TRBD1 matches at 8 bases. The trim removed 6 bases at V and 2 bases at J, leaving 3 bases unmatched. The CDR3 sequence is 14 residues long. Here the CDR3 DNA reads TGTGCCAGCAGGGGACAGGCCACCTACAATGAGCAGTTCTTC. Translated: CASRGQATYNEQFF.

The CDR3, as DNA: TGTGCCAGCAGTTTAATAGGCTGGGACACCGGAGAAACAGATACGCAGTATTTT. Its protein product is CASSLIGWDTGETDTQYF. The J gene is TRBJ2-3, the V gene TRBV12-3 or TRBV12-4; D is possibly TRBD1 (6 bases). V was clipped by 2 bases and J by 3 bases, with 21 bases between them. The CDR3 extends over 18 amino acids.

The CDR3 here is CASSPSQNTEAFF. As DNA, the CDR3 is TGTGCCAGCTCACCATCACAGAACACTGAAGCTTTCTTT. The chain carries TRBV18 and TRBJ1-1; no clear D gene. CDR1 is KGHSH and CDR2 is LQKENI in the germline V gene. The V gene lost 2 bases and the J gene lost 1 base, with 5 bases spanning the gap. The CDR3 has 13 residues.